This T cell receptor (beta chain) was identified during a study of identical twins. General study findings and limits: Where out-of-frame alpha sequences were twin-shared, they showed excess low generation probability. Models came in too low on out-of-frame TCR alpha sharing in monozygotic twins.

As for this clonotype: The antigen is not known.

Template switching created a universal primer site, and the cDNA included unique molecular identifiers. TCRdb ran MiXCR on the 5' RACE reads and lists one entry per CDR3 protein. The sample contains approximately 890,000 distinct CDR3 sequences, about 12% of which appear only once. This CDR3 contains 17 residues. J gave up 1 base and V 0 bases, and 6 bases lay outside the gene matches. CDR1 and CDR2 (germline): SGHAT, FQNNGV. Among all donors, each was a healthy Caucasian. The sample was also linked to a second study, of yellow fever vaccine responses in identical twins.

Sequencing was performed on PBMCs. The chain joins TRBV11-2 to TRBJ2-1; 7 bases map to TRBD1. The sequence was collected from a woman aged 18 to 35 in good health. CDR3 in amino acids: CASSLELMDRSYNEQFF. CDR3 nucleotides: TGTGCCAGCAGCTTAGAGTTGATGGACAGGTCCTACAATGAGCAGTTCTTC.